Here is one T cell receptor beta chain with its context. This clonotype turned up a few times. No antigen is known for it. Base qualities were left out, and no much larger clone turns up one base away. This specimen comes from a study of T-cell reconstitution after alpha-beta-depleted transplantation in children (dated by TCRdb to the mid-2010s). In terms of the full investigation: Using TCR repertoire profiling, the study quantitatively followed how T-cell immune reconstitution unfolded in children after TCRalphabeta/CD19-depleted allogeneic hematopoietic cell transplantation.

Library preparation employed PCR. Sequencing took place on an Illumina HiSeq 2500. TCR library preparation used molecular barcoding, with unique molecular identifiers applied to normalize quantification of the TCRbeta repertoire. Using fastp trimming at Q25 and MiXCR clonotype assembly, TCRdb reanalyzed the public sequencing data and kept in-frame beta chains. Rows with one shared CDR3 protein collapse into an entry with the most common genes and DNA. The sample table records hundreds of thousands of distinct CDR3 sequences; 8.5% to 10% of these occur just once. The top ten clonotypes cover around 6.2% of the sample. The CDR3 numbers 14 residues from cysteine through phenylalanine. CDR3 DNA is the only sequence kept; it has 42 bases, read in frame from the first base. Deletion took 0 bases off V and 6 bases off J, with a span of 11 bases between the germline ends. Via the germline V gene, CDR1 is WSHSY and CDR2 SAAADI.

The clonotype was recovered from a human donor who donated a stem cell graft to a child with acute lymphoblastic leukemia. This receptor chain uses TRBV10-2 and TRBJ1-1; the D gene cannot be named for sure. The sample here was PBMCs from the stem cell graft donor, taken from the stem cell graft. The nucleotides are TGCGCCAGCAGTGAGTCGGTCCTGGGGTCTGAAGCTTTCTTT. Translation gives CASSESVLGSEAFF.